Listed below are T cell receptor beta chains from one sample, sequenced in a study of blood T cell repertoires in COVID-19. The data were produced by immunoSEQ multiplex PCR, yet TCRdb's version contains in-frame clones alone and is incomplete. Found here are roughly 180,000 clones, roughly nine tenths of them singletons; the top ten hold less than 25%. Sequenced input: peripheral blood. Receptor source: a man in his sixties or seventies with active or convalescent COVID-19. Both conserved end residues are part of each CDR3. Fields, in order: D gene, J gene, V gene, CDR3 DNA, CDR3 protein. The D gene is left open where the match is weak.

d_call: TRBD1; j_call: TRBJ2-7; v_call: TRBV11-2; cdr3_nt: TGTGCCAGCAGCTTAGCGACAGGGTTTAATGAGCAGTACTTC; cdr3_aa: CASSLATGFNEQYF
d_call: NA; j_call: TRBJ1-1; v_call: TRBV29-1; cdr3_nt: TGCAGCGTACGGTCGCTTTCGAACACTGAAGCTTTCTTT; cdr3_aa: CSVRSLSNTEAFF
d_call: TRBD1; j_call: TRBJ1-2; v_call: TRBV6-6; cdr3_nt: TGTGCCAGCAGTCAGAAACTAGGGACAGGGGGAGGCTATGGCTACACCTTC; cdr3_aa: CASSQKLGTGGGYGYTF
d_call: TRBD2; j_call: TRBJ2-1; v_call: TRBV5-1; cdr3_nt: TGCGCCAGCAGTTATGACAGCGGGAGGGCCCGCAATGAGCAGTTCTTC; cdr3_aa: CASSYDSGRARNEQFF
d_call: NA; j_call: TRBJ1-2; v_call: TRBV28; cdr3_nt: TGTGCCAGCAGTTTGCGGCTCTATGGCTACACCTTC; cdr3_aa: CASSLRLYGYTF
d_call: NA; j_call: TRBJ2-1; v_call: TRBV7-8; cdr3_nt: TGTGCCAGCAGCTTAGGGATGGGGCGCTCCTACAATGAGCAGTTCTTC; cdr3_aa: CASSLGMGRSYNEQFF
d_call: NA; j_call: TRBJ2-7; v_call: TRBV6-5; cdr3_nt: TGTGCCAGCAGTTACGCAACAGGTGTCCCCTTTTACGAGCAGTACTTC; cdr3_aa: CASSYATGVPFYEQYF
d_call: NA; j_call: TRBJ2-7; v_call: TRBV9; cdr3_nt: TGTGCCAGCAGCGCCCGACATGGGTCCTACGAGCAGTACTTC; cdr3_aa: CASSARHGSYEQYF
d_call: NA; j_call: TRBJ2-7; v_call: TRBV7-8; cdr3_nt: TGTGCCAGCAGCCCCCACCCTCGGGCAGGGGATAGCGAGCAGTACTTC; cdr3_aa: CASSPHPRAGDSEQYF
d_call: TRBD1; j_call: TRBJ2-5; v_call: TRBV5-1; cdr3_nt: TGCGCCAGCAGCTTGGAGACAGGGACGGGGGAGACCCAGTACTTC; cdr3_aa: CASSLETGTGETQYF
d_call: NA; j_call: TRBJ1-5; v_call: TRBV19; cdr3_nt: TGTGCCAGTAGTGCGCTAGACAGTAGCAATCAGCCCCAGCATTTT; cdr3_aa: CASSALDSSNQPQHF
d_call: NA; j_call: TRBJ2-3; v_call: TRBV12-3/TRBV12-4; cdr3_nt: TGTGCCAGCAGTTTGGAGAGCACAGATACGCAGTATTTT; cdr3_aa: CASSLESTDTQYF